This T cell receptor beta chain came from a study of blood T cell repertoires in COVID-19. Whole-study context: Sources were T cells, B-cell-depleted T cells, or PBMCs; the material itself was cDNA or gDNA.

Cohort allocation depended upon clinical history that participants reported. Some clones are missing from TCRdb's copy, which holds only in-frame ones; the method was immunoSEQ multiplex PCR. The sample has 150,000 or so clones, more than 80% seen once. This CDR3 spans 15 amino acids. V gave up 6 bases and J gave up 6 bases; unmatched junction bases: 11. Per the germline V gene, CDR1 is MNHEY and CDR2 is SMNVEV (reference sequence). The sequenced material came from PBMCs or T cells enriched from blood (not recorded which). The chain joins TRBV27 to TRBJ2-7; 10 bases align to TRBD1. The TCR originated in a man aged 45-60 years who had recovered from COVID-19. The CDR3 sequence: CASSPWGTGVGEQYF. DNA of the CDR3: TGTGCCAGCAGCCCTTGGGGGACAGGGGTCGGCGAGCAGTACTTC.